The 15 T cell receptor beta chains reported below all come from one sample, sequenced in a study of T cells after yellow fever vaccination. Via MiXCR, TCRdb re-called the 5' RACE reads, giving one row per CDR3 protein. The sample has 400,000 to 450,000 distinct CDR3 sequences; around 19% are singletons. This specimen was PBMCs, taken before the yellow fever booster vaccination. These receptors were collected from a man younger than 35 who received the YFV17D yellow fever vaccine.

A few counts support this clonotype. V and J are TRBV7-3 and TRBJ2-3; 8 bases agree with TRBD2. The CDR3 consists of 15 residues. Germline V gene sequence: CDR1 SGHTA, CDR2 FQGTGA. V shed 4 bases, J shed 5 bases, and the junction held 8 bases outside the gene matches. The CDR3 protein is CASSYGTSFEDTQYF. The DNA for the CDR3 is TGTGCCAGCAGCTACGGGACTAGTTTCGAAGATACGCAGTATTTT. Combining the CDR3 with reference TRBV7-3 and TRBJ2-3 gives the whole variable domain GAGVSQTPSNKVTEKGKYVELRCDPISGHTALYWYRQSLGQGPEFLIYFQGTGAADDSGLPNDRFFAVRPEGSVSTLKIQRTERGDSAVYLCASSYGTSFEDTQYFGPGTRLTVL.

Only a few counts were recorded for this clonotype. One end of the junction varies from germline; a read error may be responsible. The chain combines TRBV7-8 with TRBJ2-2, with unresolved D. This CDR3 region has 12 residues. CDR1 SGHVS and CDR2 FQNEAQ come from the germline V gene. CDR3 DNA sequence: TGTGCCAGCACCTTAAGGACCGGGGAGCTGTTTTTT. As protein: CASTLRTGELFF.

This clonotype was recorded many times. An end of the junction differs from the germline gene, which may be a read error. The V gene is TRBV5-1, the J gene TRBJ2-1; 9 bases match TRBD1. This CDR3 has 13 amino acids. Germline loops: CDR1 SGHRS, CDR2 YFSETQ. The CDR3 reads CASSLDRGNEQFF. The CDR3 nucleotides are TGTGCCAGCAGCCTGGACAGGGGAAATGAGCAGTTCTTC.

CDR3 nucleotides: TGCAGTGCTTTTATCCCTCTTACTTATGGCTACACCTTC. It codes for CSAFIPLTYGYTF. The chain employs TRBV29-1 and TRBJ1-2; D gene unclear. The V gene's germline CDR1 is SQVTM and CDR2 ANQGSEA. There are 13 residues in the CDR3.

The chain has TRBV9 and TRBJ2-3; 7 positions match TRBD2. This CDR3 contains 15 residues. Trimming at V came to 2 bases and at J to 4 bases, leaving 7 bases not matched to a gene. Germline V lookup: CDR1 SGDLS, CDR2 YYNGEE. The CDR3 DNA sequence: TGTGCCAGCAGCGTTGGACTAGTGAGGGCAGATACGCAGTATTTT. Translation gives CASSVGLVRADTQYF.

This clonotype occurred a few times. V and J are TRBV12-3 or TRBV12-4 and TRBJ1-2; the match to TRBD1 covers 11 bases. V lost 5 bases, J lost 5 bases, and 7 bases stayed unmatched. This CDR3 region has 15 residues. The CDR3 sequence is CASSTRTGGHYGYTF. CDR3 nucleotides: TGTGCCAGCAGTACCCGGACAGGGGGCCATTATGGCTACACCTTC.

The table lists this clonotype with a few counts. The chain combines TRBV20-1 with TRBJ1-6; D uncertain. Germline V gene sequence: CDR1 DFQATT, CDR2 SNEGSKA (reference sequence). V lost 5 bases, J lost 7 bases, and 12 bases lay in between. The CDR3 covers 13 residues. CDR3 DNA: TGCAGTGCTGTGGGAGGACTGAATTCACCCCTCCACTTT. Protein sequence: CSAVGGLNSPLHF.

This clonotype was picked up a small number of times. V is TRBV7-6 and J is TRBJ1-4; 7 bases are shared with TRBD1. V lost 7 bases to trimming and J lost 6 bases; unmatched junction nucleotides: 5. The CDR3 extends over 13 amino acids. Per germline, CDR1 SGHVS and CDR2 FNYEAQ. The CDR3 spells CASTSGQDEKLFF. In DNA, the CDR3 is TGTGCCAGCACGTCTGGACAGGATGAAAAACTGTTTTTT.

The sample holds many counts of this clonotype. The CDR3 reads CASSYEGGADTGELFF. CDR3 in DNA: TGTGCCAGCAGTTACGAGGGGGGGGCCGACACCGGGGAGCTGTTTTTT. The rearrangement uses TRBV6-5 and TRBJ2-2, with a tentative D call TRBD2 (7 bases). V shed 2 bases and J shed 3 bases, with 13 bases lying between them. The CDR3 has 16 residues. Per the germline V gene, CDR1 is MNHEY and CDR2 is SVGAGI.

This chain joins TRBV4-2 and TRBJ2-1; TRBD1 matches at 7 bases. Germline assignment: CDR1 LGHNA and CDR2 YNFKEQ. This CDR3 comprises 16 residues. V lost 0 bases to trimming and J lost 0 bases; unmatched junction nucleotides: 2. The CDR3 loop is CASSQETGSSYNEQFF. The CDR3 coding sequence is TGTGCCAGCAGCCAAGAGACAGGGAGCTCCTACAATGAGCAGTTCTTC.

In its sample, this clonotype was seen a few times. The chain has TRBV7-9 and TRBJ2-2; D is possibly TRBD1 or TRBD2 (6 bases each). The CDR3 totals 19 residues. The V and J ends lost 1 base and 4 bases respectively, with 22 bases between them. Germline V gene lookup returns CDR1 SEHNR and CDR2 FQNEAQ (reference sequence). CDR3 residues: CASSLGLSYREETTGELFF. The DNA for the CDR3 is TGTGCCAGCAGCTTAGGACTCTCCTACAGGGAGGAGACCACCGGGGAGCTGTTTTTT.

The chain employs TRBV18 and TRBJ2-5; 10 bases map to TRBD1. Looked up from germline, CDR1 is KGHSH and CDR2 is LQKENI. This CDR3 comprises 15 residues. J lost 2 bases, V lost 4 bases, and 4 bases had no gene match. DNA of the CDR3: TGTGCCAGCTCACGAGGACAGGGGGGACAAGAGACCCAGTACTTC. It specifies CASSRGQGGQETQYF.

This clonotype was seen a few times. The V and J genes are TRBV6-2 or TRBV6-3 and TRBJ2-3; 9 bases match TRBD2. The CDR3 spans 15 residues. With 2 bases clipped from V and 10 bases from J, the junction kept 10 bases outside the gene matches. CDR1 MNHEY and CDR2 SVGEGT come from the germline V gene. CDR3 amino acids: CASSYVASGDLAQYF. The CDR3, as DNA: TGTGCCAGCAGTTACGTGGCTAGCGGGGATTTGGCGCAGTATTTT.

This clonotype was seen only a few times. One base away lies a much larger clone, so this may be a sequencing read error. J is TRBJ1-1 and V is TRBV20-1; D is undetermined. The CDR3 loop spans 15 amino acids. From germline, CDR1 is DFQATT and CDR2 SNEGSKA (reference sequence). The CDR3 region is CSARGPRAANTEVFF. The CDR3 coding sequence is TGCAGTGCTAGAGGTCCCCGGGCGGCGAACACTGAAGTTTTCTTT.

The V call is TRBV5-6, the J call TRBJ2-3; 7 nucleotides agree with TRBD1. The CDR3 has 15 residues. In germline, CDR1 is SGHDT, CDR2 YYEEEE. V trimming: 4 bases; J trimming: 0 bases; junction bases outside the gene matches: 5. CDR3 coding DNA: TGTGCCAGCAGCGGCTGGACAGGCAGCACAGATACGCAGTATTTT. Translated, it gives CASSGWTGSTDTQYF.